This T cell receptor beta chain was recovered during a study of cytomegalovirus exposure and HLA in healthy donors. Germline CDR1 SQVTM, CDR2 ANQGSEA. The CDR3 sequence is 11 residues long. V dropped 7 bases and J dropped 5; count of bases not matched to a gene: 3. Study-wide results and limits: In vitro checks showed that a few CMV-associated chains really do target CMV antigens.

PCR amplification relied on 60 Vbeta primers (plus 13 Jbeta primers). Only in-frame clones appear in the TCRdb table, and some are missing; sequencing was by immunoSEQ multiplex PCR. The profile shows approximately 150,000 clones, around 76% of them singletons. In the case of this clone: Its antigen is not identified.

The material sequenced was PBMCs. The V and J genes are TRBV29-1 and TRBJ1-2, with 8 bases aligning to TRBD1. This receptor was obtained from a woman aged 40 to 50 in good health and CMV-seronegative. The CDR3 loop reads CSATGGYGYTF. In DNA, the CDR3 is TGCAGCGCCACAGGGGGATATGGCTACACCTTC.